One and the same sample provided the 8 T cell receptor beta chains below, sequenced in a study of human T cells and chemical hapten exposure. The time point here: patch test 1, 2 weeks after DPC sensitization. Treatment meaning: therapeutic diphenylcyclopropenone sensitization with weekly scalp DPC. TCRdb re-called the RACE reads through MiXCR, storing one row per CDR3 protein. The sample has over 85,000 distinct CDR3 sequences, around 12% seen once. The source was whole blood, collected in connection with sensitization to the hapten diphenylcyclopropenone (DPC). Receptors originate from a woman between 35 and 50 years old with alopecia areata. Some clones in this sample may be carry-over from other donors' samples.

This clonotype was found a few times. The gene calls are TRBV28 and TRBJ2-3, with 14 bases that match TRBD2. Losses at the gene ends were 4 bases for V and 7 bases for J; bases not matched to a gene: 7. This CDR3 contains 16 residues. Germline CDR1 and CDR2: MDHEN and SYDVKM. DNA for the CDR3: TGTGCCAGCAGTTCCCCTGGGACTAGCGGGGGTAATACGCAGTATTTT. It translates to CASSSPGTSGGNTQYF.

This clonotype was found a few times. This sequence joins TRBV5-1 and TRBJ1-3; D remains unclear. The CDR3 is 15 amino acids. V lost 1 base to trimming and J lost 0 bases, with 8 bases between them. Germline assignment: CDR1 SGHRS and CDR2 YFSETQ. This CDR3 is CASSLRGSSGNTIYF. In DNA form, the CDR3 reads TGCGCCAGCAGCTTGCGCGGGAGCTCTGGAAACACCATATATTTT. Combining the CDR3 with reference TRBV5-1 and TRBJ1-3 gives the whole variable domain KAGVTQTPRYLIKTRGQQVTLSCSPISGHRSVSWYQQTPGQGLQFLFEYFSETQRNKGNFPGRFSGRQFSNSRSEMNVSTLELGDSALYLCASSLRGSSGNTIYFGEGSWLTVV.

The chain has TRBV28 and TRBJ2-3; TRBD2 matches at 10 bases. This CDR3 region has 16 residues. The germline V gene encodes CDR1 MDHEN and CDR2 SYDVKM. Germline trimming cut 5 bases from V and 1 base from J; bases unmatched to any gene: 6. Written as DNA, the CDR3 is TGTGCCAGCAGTCTAGCGGGAGATGGTGGCACAGATACGCAGTATTTT. It codes for CASSLAGDGGTDTQYF.

This clonotype was detected a few times. The chain links TRBV7-2 to TRBJ2-7, with 11 positions matching TRBD2. The CDR3 is made up of 14 amino acids. V lost 4 bases and J lost 3; bases outside the gene matches: 2. CDR1 and CDR2 from the germline V gene are SGHTA and FQGNSA. CDR3 coding DNA: TGTGCCAGCAGCTCCCTAGCGGGAGGCTACGAGCAGTACTTC. It specifies CASSSLAGGYEQYF.

V gene TRBV4-3 combines with J gene TRBJ2-2, with 8 bases fitting TRBD2. The CDR3 covers 18 residues. The trim removed 4 bases at V and 3 bases at J, leaving 13 bases unmatched. Germline V lookup: CDR1 LGHNA, CDR2 YSLEER. The DNA for the CDR3 is TGCGCCAGCAGCCTCGGTCACCCTAGCGGGCCCTACACCGGGGAGCTGTTTTTT. This sequence encodes CASSLGHPSGPYTGELFF.

This clonotype was counted at least ten times. The V call is TRBV5-5, the J call TRBJ2-4, with a tentative D call TRBD1 (6 bases). This CDR3 comprises 14 residues. V was trimmed by 4 bases and J by 7 bases, leaving 15 bases between them. Per the germline V gene, CDR1 is SGHKS and CDR2 is YYEKEE (reference sequence). The CDR3 DNA is TGTGCCAGCAGCAAACGACAGGAGCTCAACATTCAGTACTTC. As protein: CASSKRQELNIQYF.

This clonotype has only a few counts. The genes are TRBV4-2 and TRBJ1-1, with a possible D match to TRBD1 (6 bases). Trimming took off 0 bases at V and 5 bases at J, with 10 bases between the two ends. Germline loops: CDR1 LGHNA, CDR2 YNFKEQ. This CDR3 contains 14 residues. The CDR3 DNA reads as TGTGCCAGCAGCCAAGATACAGGGAGGACTGAAGCTTTCTTT. Its protein is CASSQDTGRTEAFF.

This clonotype has ten or more counts. J is TRBJ1-1 and V is TRBV3-1, with 7 bases matching TRBD1. CDR1 and CDR2 (germline): LGHDT, YNNKEL (reference sequence). Unmatched junction bases numbered 11, after V lost 4 bases and J lost 6 bases. This CDR3 region has 15 residues. CDR3 in DNA: TGTGCCAGCAGCCTACGCCGAGACAGGGTAGCTGAAGCTTTCTTT. Translated: CASSLRRDRVAEAFF.